Sequencing of this TCR beta chain was carried out in a study of blood T cell repertoires in COVID-19. In the study overall: Nucleic acid was either cDNA or gDNA, and it came from T cells, B-cell-depleted T cells, or PBMCs.

Per the authors' pipeline: Estimates of nucleated cell counts were drawn from the amplification of reference gene primers. Method: immunoSEQ multiplex PCR; TCRdb's copy keeps in-frame clones and lacks some. The DNA gave D and trimming, while V, J and clone size come from that table. The table includes approximately 200,000 clones, 85% detected once. V lost 5 bases and J lost 2; bases outside the gene matches: 6. The CDR3 runs to 15 residues. Germline V CDR1 and CDR2: ENHRY, SYGVKD. Sequencing was carried out using peripheral blood. The receptor's source is a man aged 40-49 years with acute or convalescent COVID-19. The chain employs TRBV10-3 and TRBJ2-7; TRBD2 agrees at 10 bases. The CDR3 here is CAISPSGGNTYEQYF. DNA of the CDR3: TGTGCCATCAGTCCTAGCGGGGGTAACACCTACGAGCAGTACTTC.